This T cell receptor (beta chain) was profiled in a study of blood T cell repertoires in COVID-19. Across the study: The study drew acute and convalescent COVID-19 samples from the United States, Italy and Spain.

In the source study's methods: Reference gene primer amplification in the assay estimated nucleated cell counts. This table comes from immunoSEQ multiplex PCR, and its TCRdb copy is limited to in-frame clones, with some not included. V, J and clone size are taken as reported in that table, and D and trimming were inferred from the DNA itself. The sample has roughly 150,000 clones, 84% seen once. The CDR3 has 15 amino acids. Germline-derived CDR1 and CDR2 are KGHDR and SFDVKD. Germline trimming cut 6 bases from V and 5 bases from J; bases unmatched to any gene: 6. The V gene is TRBV24-1, the J gene TRBJ2-5, with 12 bases aligning to TRBD1. The clonotype originates from a woman of 80 years or more with COVID-19, enrolled during active disease. The sequencing sample was made of peripheral blood. CDR3 sequence: CATSPGTGGLETQYF. For the CDR3, the DNA is TGTGCCACCAGTCCCGGGACAGGGGGCCTTGAGACCCAGTACTTC.